This T cell receptor beta chain was captured in a study of a mutant IDH1 vaccine in newly diagnosed glioma. For the study at large: The treated group averaged 40.4 years old and was 62.5% male, roughly 38% female.

Time point described: baseline, week 1 (first vaccination visit). Specified treatment: pre-vaccination baseline after standard-of-care therapy. This clone was seen once. Its specificity is not known. TCRdb's table, derived via immunoSEQ multiplex PCR, lists solely in-frame clones and lacks some. This table holds tens of thousands of clones, over 75% found once. CDR1 is SNHLY and CDR2 is FYNNEI in the germline V gene. The V gene lost 4 bases and the J gene lost 0 bases, with 9 bases spanning the gap. This CDR3 comprises 15 residues. General study points: Variations in leading peripheral T cell clonotypes appeared to have no connection with pseudoprogression.

Sample: PBMCs, taken from a glioma patient treated with radiotherapy, temozolomide or both. The receptor was derived from a man in his forties or fifties with glioma. Some clones in this sample may be carry-over from other donors' samples. This chain uses TRBV2 with TRBJ2-2; D ambiguous. The DNA for the CDR3 is TGTGCCAGCAGTGGGTGGCCGCCGAACACCGGGGAGCTGTTTTTT. This gives the protein CASSGWPPNTGELFF. The entire variable domain, with the rest obtained from reference TRBV2 and TRBJ2-2, is as follows: EPEVTQTPSHQVTQMGQEVILRCVPISNHLYFYWYRQILGQKVEFLVSFYNNEISEKSEIFDDQFSVERPDGSNFTLKIRSTKLEDSAMYFCASSGWPPNTGELFFGEGSRLTVL.